The T cell receptor beta chain under discussion was sequenced for a study of cytomegalovirus exposure and HLA in healthy donors. Donors were nominally healthy when sampled, though unrecorded immune exposures were likely. PCR used 60 Vbeta primers and 13 Jbeta primers. Clones were read by immunoSEQ multiplex PCR, and TCRdb kept only the in-frame ones, dropping some. The data hold 200,000 to 250,000 clones, with around 80% observed a single time. This clone has a handful of counts. Its antigen is currently unknown. Overall study findings and caveats: What TCR beta sequences reportedly achieved was accurate prediction of HLA-A and HLA-B alleles in most subjects. Previous analysis showed most TCR beta V segments were productive about 87% or about 30% of the time.

The sequencing sample was made of PBMCs. This TCR was recovered from a woman aged 55-69 years in good health and CMV-seropositive.

CDR3 DNA sequence: TGTGCCAGCAGCCACGGACAGCACTCCTACGAGCAGTACTTC. Its protein product is CASSHGQHSYEQYF. This rearrangement joins TRBV7-2 to TRBJ2-7, with D perhaps matching TRBD1 (6 bases). This CDR3 has 14 amino acids. Germline CDR1 and CDR2: SGHTA and FQGNSA. With 5 bases removed from V and 0 bases from J, the gap between germline ends came to 11 bases.